This T cell receptor beta chain is drawn from a study of human T cells and chemical hapten exposure (dated by TCRdb to the early 2020s). About the full investigation: For sensitization, 2% DPC in acetone was applied to a roughly 2 cm by roughly 2 cm area of upper inner arm skin. Throughout the roughly 23-week study period, patients were also given weekly therapeutic DPC doses on the scalp. Patch testing was performed on the upper back with Finn chambers containing 0.01% DPC, and the patch tests were scored after 6 days according to International Contact Dermatitis Research Group standards. The mostly female patient cohort included alopecia areata with under or over 50% scalp involvement, alopecia totalis and alopecia universalis. Libraries were pooled for sequencing, and variation in per-sample TCR yields was attributed mainly to small differences in library volumes within the pool. This study followed changes in the peripheral blood TCR repertoire in vivo during primary and secondary sensitization of alopecia patients to the hapten diphenylcyclopropenone (DPC). Patient blood was sampled pre-sensitization (week 0) and at 2, 6 and about 24 weeks after DPC sensitization. Roughly 30 alopecia patients provided blood for TCR sequencing at one to four time points (pre-sensitization, 2, 6 and 24 weeks). Paper-wide results and their limitations: Repeated subsampling changed both the strength of the expansion versus patch-test correlation and the threshold at which the correlation became significant. Patch test score was positively correlated with the number of PT1 expanded TCRs, with significance at thresholds 8, 16 and 32 but not at 4. Because all patients had alopecia, a presumed autoimmune disease, the immune response of the patients might differ from that of healthy individuals. Compared with pre-sensitization or healthy control sets, expanded TCRs formed significantly more large CDR3 similarity clusters, which is consistent with antigen-driven responses. The number of TCRs above 1 in 1000 frequency did not change with DPC sensitization; there was no evidence of global repertoire structure alterations.

Library creation used RACE. Reads for this sample came from a NextSeq 500. During library preparation, unique molecular identifiers were attached to individual cDNA molecules so that TCRs could be counted in a quantitative, reproducible way. From each blood RNA sample, both TCR alpha and TCR beta chains were sequenced. Under the source paper's analysis protocol: A median of approximately 96,000 TCRs per sample was observed, with a range of about 23,224 to 690,600. The Decombinator software suite was used to annotate the V, J and CDR3 of the TCR reads. For PS versus PT1 abundance plots, all samples were subsampled to the same number of TCRs (28,000). TCRs were defined as expanded if absent before sensitization and observed at least eight times at the 2-week time point. TCRdb ran its own pipeline on the public reads, namely fastp trimming at Q25 and MiXCR clone calling, and kept in-frame beta chains. Rows with one shared CDR3 protein collapse into an entry with the most common genes and DNA. V and J calls and clone size were set by TCRdb, not the authors. The sample has about 82,000 distinct CDR3 sequences on record, about 10% of them singletons. The top ten clones comprise roughly 3.7% of the sample.

In this sample, this clonotype turned up many times. There is no known antigen for this receptor. Base qualities are not provided; no much larger clone lies one nucleotide away. Trimming costs V 5 bases and J 0 bases, and their ends lie 25 bases apart. The CDR3 starts with the cysteine, ends with the phenylalanine, and has 19 residues. The DNA shown is the 57-base CDR3, in frame from base 1. Looking up the germline V gene yields CDR1 SGHVS and CDR2 FNYEAQ. This sample's time point label indicates: patch test 3, about 24 weeks after DPC sensitization. This specimen's treatment or condition label, interpreted: therapeutic diphenylcyclopropenone sensitization with weekly scalp DPC. At each patch-test visit, blood was drawn before the patch test was applied. To be eligible, patients had to be aged 18 to 70, diagnosed with alopecia and judged suitable for DPC therapy, while pregnant patients were excluded. Total RNA was extracted from unfractionated whole blood that had been collected in Tempus Blood RNA tubes.

The source of this sequence is a woman aged 45-65 years with alopecia areata. Some clones in this sample may be carry-over from other donors' samples. The chain is made from TRBV7-6 and TRBJ1-1; the D segment could be TRBD1, given 6 matching bases. The input for sequencing was whole blood, taken in connection with sensitization to the hapten diphenylcyclopropenone (DPC). The DNA sequence is given as TGTGCCAGCAGCCCCTATAGGTCAGGGGCACGTAGGGTGAACACTGAAGCTTTCTTT. Its protein is CASSPYRSGARRVNTEAFF.